This record looks at one TCR beta chain sequence and its context. Its antigen is still unknown. The data were obtained in a study of cytomegalovirus exposure and HLA in healthy donors. Study results and caveats: Segments of the TCR beta V type were, in most cases, productive about 87% or about 30% of the time in an earlier analysis. The authors confirmed in vitro that three CMV-associated chains were specific for CMV antigens.

CDR3 length: 15 residues. The V gene's germline CDR1 is SGHDT and CDR2 YYEEEE. V dropped 0 bases and J dropped 8; count of bases not matched to a gene: 8. 13 Jbeta primers and 60 Vbeta primers were used for the PCR. Sequencing used immunoSEQ multiplex PCR; TCRdb keeps in-frame clones, though not all of them. The sample lists over 150,000 clones, about four fifths seen once, with approximately 1.4% in the top ten. The specimen sequenced was PBMCs. The rearrangement uses TRBV5-6 and TRBJ1-1; 9 bases map to TRBD1. This clonotype was sampled from a girl aged 5 to 17 in good health and CMV-seropositive. The CDR3 is CASSLGGTGRAEAFF. CDR3 DNA sequence: TGTGCCAGCAGCTTGGGGGGGACAGGGAGAGCCGAAGCTTTCTTT.